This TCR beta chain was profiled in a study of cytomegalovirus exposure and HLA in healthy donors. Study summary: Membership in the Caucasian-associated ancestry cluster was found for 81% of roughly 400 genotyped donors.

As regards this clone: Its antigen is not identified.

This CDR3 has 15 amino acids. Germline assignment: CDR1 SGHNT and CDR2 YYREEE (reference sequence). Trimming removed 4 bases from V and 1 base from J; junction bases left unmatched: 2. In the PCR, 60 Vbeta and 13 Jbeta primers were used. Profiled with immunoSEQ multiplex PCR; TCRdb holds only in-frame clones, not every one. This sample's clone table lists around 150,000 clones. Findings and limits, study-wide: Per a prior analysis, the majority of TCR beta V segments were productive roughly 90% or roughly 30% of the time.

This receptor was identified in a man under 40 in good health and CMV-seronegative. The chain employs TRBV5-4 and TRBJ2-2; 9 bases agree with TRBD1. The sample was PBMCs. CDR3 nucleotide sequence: TGTGCCAGCAGCCGACAGGGGGAGAACACCGGGGAGCTGTTTTTT. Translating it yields CASSRQGENTGELFF. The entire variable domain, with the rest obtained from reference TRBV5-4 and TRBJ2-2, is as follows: ETGVTQSPTHLIKTRGQQVTLRCSSQSGHNTVSWYQQALGQGPQFIFQYYREEENGRGNFPPRFSGLQFPNYSSELNVNALELDDSALYLCASSRQGENTGELFFGEGSRLTVL.